The 22 T cell receptor beta chains reported below all come from one sample, sequenced in a study of cytomegalovirus exposure and HLA in healthy donors. PCR involved 60 Vbeta and 13 Jbeta primers. Data came from immunoSEQ multiplex PCR; TCRdb stores just in-frame clones and leaves some out. This sample carries over 120,000 clones, 75% to 80% of them seen once, and the ten largest clones take around 3.6%. The sequenced sample was PBMCs. These receptors came from a male donor in good health and CMV-seronegative.

The CDR3 sequence: CTSSQLTSGRGHEQFF. The CDR3 nucleotides read TGCACCAGCAGCCAATTAACTAGCGGGAGGGGCCATGAGCAGTTCTTC. The chain combines TRBV1 with TRBJ2-1; the listed D gene, TRBD2, was not tested against the DNA. TRBV1 is a recognized pseudogene. This CDR3 spans 16 amino acids.

This clone was counted a single time. The chain joins TRBV25-1 to TRBJ2-5, with 10 nucleotides matching TRBD2. Germline assignment: CDR1 MGHDK and CDR2 SYGVNS. CDR3 length: 15 residues. V dropped 3 bases and J dropped 4; count of bases not matched to a gene: 5. The CDR3 DNA is TGTGCCAGCAGTGAGAGGAGGACTAGCGGAGAGACCCAGTACTTC. Protein product: CASSERRTSGETQYF.

The chain combines TRBV27 with TRBJ2-3; 7 nucleotides align to TRBD1. CDR3 length: 14 amino acids. V trimming: 6 bases; J trimming: 3 bases; junction bases outside the gene matches: 6. Germline V CDR1 and CDR2: MNHEY, SMNVEV (reference sequence). The CDR3 bases are TGTGCCAGCAGGCCCAGGGGGAGAACAGATACGCAGTATTTT. Amino acids: CASRPRGRTDTQYF.

V and J are TRBV6-6 and TRBJ2-7; 10 nucleotides agree with TRBD1. Germline CDR1 reads MNHNY; CDR2 reads SVGAGI (reference sequence). V lost 6 bases, J lost 7 bases, and 15 bases stayed unmatched. The length of the CDR3 is 16 residues. This CDR3 reads CASRSNSETGGREQYF. In DNA form, the CDR3 reads TGTGCCAGCAGATCCAACTCGGAGACAGGGGGCAGGGAGCAGTACTTC.

The chain is built from TRBV18 and TRBJ1-1; unclear D gene. This CDR3 contains 13 residues. Trimming removed 5 bases at V and 2 bases at J, with 9 bases between. Per the germline V gene, CDR1 is KGHSH and CDR2 is LQKENI. The DNA for the CDR3 is TGTGCCAGCTCATCTTCGTCTAACACTGAAGCTTTCTTT. Its protein product is CASSSSSNTEAFF.

The chain joins TRBV19 to TRBJ1-5; D gene ambiguous. Germline CDR1 is LNHDA and CDR2 is SQIVND (reference sequence). This CDR3 is built from 16 residues. Trimming left V 10 bases short and J 7 bases short, with 26 bases between. CDR3 DNA sequence: TGTGCCACCCCGGTCCCGCGTACCGGGAGGTACCAGCCCCAGCATTTT. Translated, it gives CATPVPRTGRYQPQHF.

There are a few counts of this clone. The chain combines TRBV12-5 with TRBJ2-3; no clear D. This CDR3 comprises 13 residues. The germline gives CDR1 LGHNT, CDR2 FRNRAP. Trimming cost V 1 base and J 5 bases, with 7 bases left between them. The CDR3 loop is CASGLGEVDTQYF. CDR3 coding DNA: TGTGCTAGTGGTTTGGGTGAGGTAGATACGCAGTATTTT.

The gene calls are TRBV5-4 and TRBJ2-7, with 7 bases lining up with TRBD2. The CDR3 length is 14 residues. V was clipped by 0 bases and J by 6 bases; unmatched bases: 6. Germline V lookup: CDR1 SGHNT, CDR2 YYREEE (reference sequence). The CDR3 loop reads CASSLGRGGGEQYF. Here the CDR3 DNA reads TGTGCCAGCAGCTTGGGAAGGGGCGGGGGCGAGCAGTACTTC.

The chain combines TRBV6-6 with TRBJ2-1; 13 bases fit TRBD2. J lost 10 bases, V lost 7 bases, and 10 bases had no gene match. CDR3 length: 15 amino acids. The germline V gene encodes CDR1 MNHNY and CDR2 SVGAGI (reference sequence). The CDR3 nucleotides are TGTGCCAGCATAGGGACTAGCGGGGCCGGGCGGGAGCAGTTCTTC. Translated, it gives CASIGTSGAGREQFF.

This clone appeared a single time. V and J are TRBV5-1 and TRBJ2-1, with 16 bases that match TRBD2. The CDR3 totals 17 residues. After removal of 4 bases from V and 7 bases from J, the junction contained 8 bases not matched to a gene. Germline CDR1 reads SGHRS; CDR2 reads YFSETQ. Here the CDR3 reads CASSHGTSGRVGNEQFF. CDR3 DNA sequence: TGCGCCAGCAGCCACGGGACTAGCGGGAGGGTGGGGAATGAGCAGTTCTTC.

The chain is built from TRBV11-3 and TRBJ2-7; D is unclear. The CDR3 runs 12 residues. CDR1 and CDR2 from the germline V gene are SGHNT and YENEEA. Trimming cost V 5 bases and J 3 bases, with 8 bases left between them. The DNA for the CDR3 is TGTGCCAGCAGCAAATCCAGCTACGAGCAGTACTTC. The encoded protein is CASSKSSYEQYF.

The chain combines TRBV4-1 with TRBJ2-3, with TRBD2 matching over 14 bases. V was pared by 0 bases and J by 6 bases, with 8 bases of the junction left unmatched. Germline assignment: CDR1 MGHRA and CDR2 YSYEKL. CDR3 length: 18 residues. The CDR3 DNA follows: TGCGCCAGCAGCCAAGATCCAGGACTAGCGGGAGGTTTGGATACGCAGTATTTT. It codes for CASSQDPGLAGGLDTQYF.

The chain has TRBV7-2 and TRBJ2-3; 8 bases are a match to TRBD2. Trimming removed 4 bases from V and 2 bases from J; junction bases left unmatched: 8. Germline lookup yields CDR1 SGHTA and CDR2 FQGNSA. The CDR3 covers 16 residues. Written as DNA, the CDR3 is TGTGCCAGCAGCTGGCGGGTAGCGGGGCACACAGATACGCAGTATTTT. This encodes CASSWRVAGHTDTQYF.

The chain combines TRBV28 with TRBJ1-3; D is uncertain. Trimming removed 5 bases at V and 3 bases at J, with 14 bases between. Germline V gene lookup returns CDR1 MDHEN and CDR2 SYDVKM. The CDR3 totals 15 residues. The DNA of the CDR3 is TGTGCCAGCAGTACTACCCCAGTGGGTGGAAACACCATATATTTT. It codes for CASSTTPVGGNTIYF.

This chain joins TRBV4-3 and TRBJ2-1; tentatively, D is TRBD2 (5 bases). The germline gives CDR1 LGHNA, CDR2 YSLEER. Trimming took 0 bases from V and 7 from J, leaving 7 bases between them. The CDR3 is 13 amino acids. CDR3 bases: TGCGCCAGCAGCCAAGAACGAGGGAATGAGCAGTTCTTC. It specifies CASSQERGNEQFF.

A single count supports this clone. This chain connects TRBV25-1 to TRBJ2-7, with D perhaps matching TRBD1 (5 bases). This CDR3 is 12 amino acids long. Per germline, CDR1 MGHDK and CDR2 SYGVNS. Trimming stripped 4 bases from V and 4 bases from J, with 8 bases between. For the CDR3, the DNA is TGTGCCAGCAGTGGACAGACTTACGAGCAGTACTTC. It specifies CASSGQTYEQYF.

The rearrangement uses TRBV25-1 and TRBJ2-2, with 14 bases aligning to TRBD2. The CDR3 is 16 amino acids. Germline V lookup: CDR1 MGHDK, CDR2 SYGVNS. Losses at the gene ends were 5 bases for V and 7 bases for J; bases not matched to a gene: 6. CDR3 sequence reads: CASSQAGTSGSGELFF. The CDR3 DNA follows: TGTGCCAGCAGTCAAGCCGGGACTAGCGGGAGCGGGGAGCTGTTTTTT. The full variable domain, in which reference TRBV25-1 and TRBJ2-2 provide the parts outside the CDR3, is EADIYQTPRYLVIGTGKKITLECSQTMGHDKMYWYQQDPGMELHLIHYSYGVNSTEKGDLSSESTVSRIRTEHFPLTLESARPSHTSQYLCASSQAGTSGSGELFFGEGSRLTVL.

The V gene is TRBV19, the J gene TRBJ1-5; 10 bases are shared with TRBD1. Germline lookup yields CDR1 LNHDA and CDR2 SQIVND (reference sequence). After removal of 5 bases from V and 2 bases from J, the junction contained 15 bases not matched to a gene. The CDR3 totals 19 residues. DNA for the CDR3: TGTGCCAGTAGTGCCACACCGGGACAGGGGATTCTTGGCAATCAGCCCCAGCATTTT. It is translated as CASSATPGQGILGNQPQHF.

The gene calls are TRBV5-1 and TRBJ1-4, with TRBD1 as a possible D gene (6 bases). Germline V gene sequence: CDR1 SGHRS, CDR2 YFSETQ. The V and J ends lost 0 bases and 8 bases respectively, with 11 bases between them. This CDR3 region has 14 residues. CDR3 sequence: CASSLGDTWEKLFF. CDR3 sequence (DNA): TGCGCCAGCAGCTTGGGGGACACCTGGGAAAAACTGTTTTTT. The complete variable domain, with remaining parts taken from reference TRBV5-1 and TRBJ1-4, reads KAGVTQTPRYLIKTRGQQVTLSCSPISGHRSVSWYQQTPGQGLQFLFEYFSETQRNKGNFPGRFSGRQFSNSRSEMNVSTLELGDSALYLCASSLGDTWEKLFFGSGTQLSVL.

This clone turned up a few times. This chain uses TRBV27 with TRBJ2-5; D remains unclear. The end of the DNA is better explained by TRBJ2-7, so the J call may be wrong. From germline, CDR1 is MNHEY and CDR2 SMNVEV (reference sequence). CDR3 size: 13 residues. CDR3 region: CASSRHGSYEQYF. CDR3 coding DNA: TGTGCCAGCAGTCGACACGGCTCCTACGAGCAGTACTTC.

The chain recombines TRBV19 with TRBJ2-5; perhaps TRBD1 as D (5 bases). The germline V gene has CDR1 LNHDA and CDR2 SQIVND (reference sequence). This CDR3 contains 15 residues. V was pared by 6 bases and J by 7 bases, with 21 bases between. This CDR3 reads CASRPVGQGGATQYF. The DNA for the CDR3 is TGTGCCAGTAGGCCCGTGGGCCAGGGCGGTGCGACCCAGTACTTC.

The rearrangement joins TRBV11-2 to TRBJ1-5; D gene uncertain. V lost 5 bases to trimming and J lost 6 bases, with 11 bases between them. CDR1 and CDR2 (germline): SGHAT, FQNNGV. The CDR3 is 13 residues long. Here the CDR3 DNA reads TGTGCCAGCAGCCCCGCCGGCGGTCAGCCCCAGCATTTT. Translating gives CASSPAGGQPQHF.